This T cell receptor (beta chain) is drawn from a study of beta chain features in type 1 diabetes. The study reverse transcribed the entire isolated RNA, so it sequenced expressed TCRB transcripts. Here immunoSEQ multiplex PCR was the method, and the copy in TCRdb shows in-frame clones only, minus some. The table lists 300,000 to 350,000 clones, roughly 9% of them singletons. One heparinised blood draw, averaging approximately 120 mL, came from each donor. Details on this clone: Antigen unknown.

Study-wide results and limits: Whether TCRB rearrangement is influenced by HLA type was left unresolved in this analysis. Type 1 diabetes patients had VDJ junctions that carried fewer insertions and more deletions. There was a moderate but significant shortening of TCRB CDR3s in all four CD4+ subsets of Type 1 diabetes patients. With patients and controls alike, PCR might favor shorter templates to an equal degree.

The CDR3 length is 13 residues. CDR1 is MNHEY and CDR2 is SMNVEV in the germline V gene (reference sequence). V lost 3 bases and J 3 bases, leaving 8 bases between the germline ends. Specimen: central memory CD4+ T cells from blood. The TCR comes from a man between 25 and 39 years old with type 1 diabetes. The chain combines TRBV27 with TRBJ2-5, with D unresolved. The CDR3 here is CASSLGSKETQYF. The CDR3 DNA follows: TGTGCCAGCAGTTTGGGATCTAAAGAGACCCAGTACTTC.